This is a list of T cell receptor beta chains from one sample in a study of CD8+ T cells in alopecia areata. Produced via immunoSEQ multiplex PCR; TCRdb's table is partial and in-frame only. The data show some 100,000 clones, with 44% seen just once and more than 15% held by the top ten. Sequencing used CD8+ T cells sorted from blood, obtained at week 24, from a patient treated with tofacitinib. These receptors were taken from a human donor with alopecia areata. The CDR3 runs from the conserved cysteine through the conserved F or W. D genes are given only for firm matches. Size values are once, few and many counts, or a class for expanded clones, and some rows have none.

j_gene,abundance,d_gene,v_gene,CDR3nt,CDR3aa
TRBJ2-7,-,TRBD1,TRBV30,TGTGCCTGGAGAGCCGGGACAGGGCAACACGAGCAGTACTTC,CAWRAGTGQHEQYF
TRBJ2-7,-,TRBD2,TRBV4-2,TGTGCCAGCAGCCAAGGTCGCGCTAGCGGGTTCTCCTACGAGCAGTACTTC,CASSQGRASGFSYEQYF
TRBJ1-2,-,-,TRBV4-1,TGCGCCAGCAGCCAAGTACTCTCCAGCCAACCCGCCTATGGCTACACCTTC,CASSQVLSSQPAYGYTF
TRBJ1-4,few,-,TRBV14,TGTGCCAGCAGCCAAATGGGGTTTGAAAAACTGTTTTTT,CASSQMGFEKLFF
TRBJ2-4,-,-,TRBV15,TGTGCCACCAGCACCCTGGCAGGAAAAGCCAAAAACATTCAGTACTTC,CATSTLAGKAKNIQYF
TRBJ2-2,-,-,TRBV5-6,TGTGCCAGCAGCTTCGGGACTGGTGGGGAGCTGTTTTTT,CASSFGTGGELFF
TRBJ2-7,-,TRBD1,TRBV5-1,TGCGCCAGCAGCATGGGACAGAGGAGCTCCTACGAGCAGTACTTC,CASSMGQRSSYEQYF
TRBJ1-1,-,-,TRBV19,TGTGCCAGTAGTAGCCAGGGGAACATGAACACTGAAGCTTTCTTT,CASSSQGNMNTEAFF
TRBJ1-4,-,TRBD1,TRBV6-6,TGTGCCAGCAGTTACCCGACAGGGTCGTATGAAAAACTGTTTTTT,CASSYPTGSYEKLFF
TRBJ2-3,-,-,TRBV19,TGTGCCAGTAGTCTAGGGGACACCACAGATACGCAGTATTTT,CASSLGDTTDTQYF
TRBJ2-3,few,-,TRBV7-9,TGTGCCAGCAGTATCCTTTTAGCGGTCACAGATACGCAGTATTTT,CASSILLAVTDTQYF
TRBJ2-1,-,-,TRBV7-9,TGTGCCACCCAACTAGGAGTGGATGAGCAGTTCTTC,CATQLGVDEQFF
TRBJ2-1,few,TRBD1,TRBV19,TGTGCCACCGGGACAGGGGGCAATGAGCAGTTCTTC,CATGTGGNEQFF
TRBJ2-3,few,-,TRBV6-1,TGTGCCAGCAGTGACGAATTCTCTGGGGCCCCAGATACGCAGTATTTT,CASSDEFSGAPDTQYF
TRBJ2-7,-,TRBD1,TRBV4-2,TGTGCCAGCAGACGAGGACAGGGCTCCTACGAGCAGTACTTC,CASRRGQGSYEQYF
TRBJ2-1,-,TRBD1,TRBV7-3,TGTGCCAGCAGCTGGACAGGGGGGGCCAATGAGCAGTTCTTC,CASSWTGGANEQFF
TRBJ2-3,few,-,TRBV29-1,TGCAGCGTCCCGCCGGGACGAAACACAGATACGCAGTATTTT,CSVPPGRNTDTQYF
TRBJ2-1,few,-,TRBV2,TGTGCCAGCTCCCCAGGACGATACAATGAGCAGTTCTTC,CASSPGRYNEQFF
TRBJ1-4,-,TRBD1,TRBV7-9,TGTGCCAGCAGCGGATCCGGGACAGCCACTTACTATGAAAAACTGTTTTTT,CASSGSGTATYYEKLFF
TRBJ2-7,-,TRBD1,TRBV29-1,TGCAGCGTTGAGACAGGGGGAAGCTCCTACGAGCAGTACTTC,CSVETGGSSYEQYF
TRBJ1-2,-,TRBD1,TRBV6-4,TGTGCCAGCAGAGAGACAGGGGGCAGTGGCTACACCTTC,CASRETGGSGYTF
TRBJ2-7,-,-,TRBV9,TGTGCCAGCAGCGTAAGTCCCGGGGGGCAGTACGAGCAGTACTTC,CASSVSPGGQYEQYF
TRBJ2-7,-,TRBD1,TRBV30,TGTGCCTGGACAGGGGGCCCCTACGAGCAGTACTTC,CAWTGGPYEQYF
TRBJ1-4,-,-,TRBV7-8,TGTGCCAGCAGCTCCGCGTGGGCACCGGATGAAAAACTGTTTTTT,CASSSAWAPDEKLFF
TRBJ2-3,few,TRBD2,TRBV7-8,TGTGCCAGCAGCTTGATAACTAGCGGGATGATAGATACGCAGTATTTT,CASSLITSGMIDTQYF
TRBJ1-5,-,-,TRBV2,TGTGCCAGCAGTGAATACTTAGGTCAGCCCCAGCATTTT,CASSEYLGQPQHF
TRBJ2-5,-,TRBD1,TRBV4-1,TGTGCCAGCAGCCAAGCGACAGGGGGCCAAGAGACCCAGTACTTC,CASSQATGGQETQYF
TRBJ2-7,-,TRBD1,TRBV7-9,TGTGCCAGCAGCGTAACTTGGGACAGGGATAGCGAGCAGTACTTC,CASSVTWDRDSEQYF
TRBJ2-7,-,TRBD2,TRBV27,TGTGCCAGCAGTTTATCTACTAGCGGGGCCCTCGAGCAGTACTTC,CASSLSTSGALEQYF
TRBJ1-4,-,-,TRBV27,TGTGCCAGCAGTGCGGGGCGAGAAAAACTGTTTTTT,CASSAGREKLFF
TRBJ2-1,-,-,TRBV4-1,TGCGCCAGCACCCCCGGGACTCGGGCCTACAATGAGCAGTTCTTC,CASTPGTRAYNEQFF
TRBJ1-1,-,-,TRBV29-1,TGCAGCGTTTACAGGGACTTGACTGAAGCTTTCTTT,CSVYRDLTEAFF
TRBJ2-7,few,TRBD2,TRBV7-2,TGTGCCAGCAGCCCGCCGGGACTAGCTTCCGAGCAGTACTTC,CASSPPGLASEQYF
TRBJ1-1,-,-,TRBV19,TGTGCCAGTAGTAGGGGACAAACTGAAGCTTTCTTT,CASSRGQTEAFF
TRBJ1-1,-,-,TRBV5-1,TGCGCCAGCAAAGAGGGTAACCCAGGGTTCACTGAAGCTTTCTTT,CASKEGNPGFTEAFF
TRBJ2-7,-,-,TRBV7-2,TGTGCCAGCAGCTTAGCCGACTCCCCCTACGAGCAGTACTTC,CASSLADSPYEQYF
TRBJ2-7,-,-,TRBV2,TGTGCCAGCAGTGCTGATTACGAGCAGTACTTC,CASSADYEQYF
TRBJ2-5,-,-,TRBV27,TGTGCCAGCAGTCCCACCGGTGGGTCCGCGGCCCAGTACTTC,CASSPTGGSAAQYF
TRBJ2-7,-,TRBD2,TRBV4-2,TGTGCCAGCAGCCAGGGACTAGCGGGAGCTCACGAGCAGTACTTC,CASSQGLAGAHEQYF
TRBJ2-7,-,-,TRBV30,TGTGCCTGGAGTGGGGGTTCCTACGAGCAGTACTTC,CAWSGGSYEQYF
TRBJ2-7,few,-,TRBV29-1,TGCAGCGTTGAAGATCCTAGGGGGGTCAGACCCCCCTACGAGCAGTACTTC,CSVEDPRGVRPPYEQYF
TRBJ2-3,-,TRBD1,TRBV11-2,TGTGCCAGCAGCTGGACAGGGACCCCGGATACGCAGTATTTT,CASSWTGTPDTQYF
TRBJ1-5,few,-,TRBV7-9,TGTGCCAGCAGCGATCAGCCCCAGCATTTT,CASSDQPQHF
TRBJ1-1,once,-,TRBV4-1,TGCGCCAGCAGCCAACCTCCGGGGAATGAAGCTTTCTTT,CASSQPPGNEAFF
TRBJ2-1,-,TRBD2,TRBV5-1,TGCGCCAGCAGCTTGGCTAGCGGATATTACAATGAGCAGTTCTTC,CASSLASGYYNEQFF
TRBJ2-2,-,TRBD2,TRBV7-9,TGTGCCAGCAGCGTAGCTCCCGCGGGAGGGCGGACCGGGGAGCTGTTTTTT,CASSVAPAGGRTGELFF
TRBJ2-7,-,-,TRBV27,TGTGCCAGCAGTCTAAGGGGGACCCGCGGGACCCTCTACGAGCAGTACTTC,CASSLRGTRGTLYEQYF
TRBJ2-5,few,-,TRBV7-9,TGTGCCAGCGGAGGTAGCGGAAATCAAGAGACCCAGTACTTC,CASGGSGNQETQYF
TRBJ2-7,few,TRBD2,TRBV5-1,TGCGCCAGCAGCACGGGACTAGCGGGTGGCGAGCAGTACTTC,CASSTGLAGGEQYF
TRBJ2-7,-,-,TRBV18,TGTGCCAGCTCACCACCGGGGAGCCTCGAGCAGTACTTC,CASSPPGSLEQYF
TRBJ2-1,few,TRBD2,TRBV11-2,TGTGCCAGCAGCTTAGAGGCTAGCGGGAACTACAATGAGCAGTTCTTC,CASSLEASGNYNEQFF
TRBJ2-2,few,TRBD1,TRBV9,TGTGCCAGCAGCTTACAGGGGACCGGGGAGCTGTTTTTT,CASSLQGTGELFF
TRBJ2-7,-,-,TRBV6-5,TGTGCCAGCAGTTCGGTAGGGGACCCTCAGGACGAGCAGTACTTC,CASSSVGDPQDEQYF
TRBJ1-1,-,-,TRBV27,TGTGCCAGCAGCCATGGGAACACTGAAGCTTTCTTT,CASSHGNTEAFF
TRBJ2-1,few,TRBD2,TRBV5-1,TGCGCCAGCAGCTCCAGCGGGAGCCTCTACAATGAGCAGTTCTTC,CASSSSGSLYNEQFF
TRBJ1-5,-,-,TRBV27,TGTGCCAGCAGTTTGGACAGCTATAGCAATCAGCCCCAGCATTTT,CASSLDSYSNQPQHF